The 2 T cell receptor beta chains reported below all come from one sample, sequenced in a study of T cells in Graves' hyperthyroidism and ophthalmopathy. TCR beta CDR3 regions were amplified from RNA transcripts. First-round RT-PCR with HTBI primers amplified the TCR CDR3 region. TCRdb reanalysed the multiplex PCR reads using MiXCR and keeps one entry per CDR3 protein. Of a few hundred thousand distinct CDR3 sequences in the sample, 25% are singletons; the top ten hold roughly 80%. Sequencing input: blood. The receptors derive from a man in his fifties with Graves' hyperthyroidism.

This clonotype was counted ten times or more. The genes are TRBV3-1 and TRBJ2-7, with 10 bases matching TRBD2. Trimming cost V 1 base and J 6 bases; bases outside gene matches: 6. This CDR3 is built from 15 residues. Germline V CDR1 and CDR2: LGHDT, YNNKEL (reference sequence). CDR3 region: CASSQVGLAGAEQYF. CDR3 bases: TGTGCCAGCAGCCAAGTGGGCCTAGCGGGAGCCGAGCAGTACTTC.

This clonotype occurred a few times. The V call is TRBV20-1, the J call TRBJ2-3, with a possible D match to TRBD1 (5 bases). From germline, CDR1 is DFQATT and CDR2 SNEGSKA (reference sequence). Trimming took off 5 bases at V and 0 bases at J, with 12 bases between the two ends. The CDR3 sequence is 14 residues long. CDR3 protein: CSAALDSSTDTQYF. The CDR3 nucleotides are TGCAGTGCTGCCCTTGACAGTAGCACAGATACGCAGTATTTT.